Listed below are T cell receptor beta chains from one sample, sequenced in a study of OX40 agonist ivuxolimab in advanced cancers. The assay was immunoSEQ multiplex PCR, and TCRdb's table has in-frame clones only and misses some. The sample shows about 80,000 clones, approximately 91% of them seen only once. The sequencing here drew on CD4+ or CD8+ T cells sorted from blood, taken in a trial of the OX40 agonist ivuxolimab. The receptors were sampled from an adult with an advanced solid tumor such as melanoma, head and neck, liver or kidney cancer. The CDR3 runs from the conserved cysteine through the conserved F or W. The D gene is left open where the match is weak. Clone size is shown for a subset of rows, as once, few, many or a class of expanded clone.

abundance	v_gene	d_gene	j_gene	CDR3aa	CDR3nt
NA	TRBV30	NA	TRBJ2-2	CAWKRAGELFF	TGTGCCTGGAAGAGGGCCGGGGAGCTGTTTTTT
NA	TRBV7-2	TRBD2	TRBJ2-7	CASSLGDPSGRTYEQYF	TGTGCCAGCAGCTTAGGGGATCCTAGCGGGAGGACCTACGAGCAGTACTTC
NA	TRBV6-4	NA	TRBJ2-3	CASSELGGGTDTQYF	TGTGCCAGCAGTGAACTCGGCGGGGGCACAGATACGCAGTATTTT
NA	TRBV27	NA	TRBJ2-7	CASSFSLANEQYF	TGTGCCAGCAGTTTCTCCTTAGCCAACGAGCAGTACTTC
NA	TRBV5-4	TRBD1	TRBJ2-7	CASSLWDSIYEQYF	TGTGCCAGCAGCTTATGGGACAGCATCTACGAGCAGTACTTC
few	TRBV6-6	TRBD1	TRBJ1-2	CASSLQTGGYGYTF	TGTGCCAGCAGTTTACAGACAGGGGGCTATGGCTACACCTTC
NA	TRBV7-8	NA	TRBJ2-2	CASSLETVNTGELFF	TGTGCCAGCAGCTTAGAGACAGTAAACACCGGGGAGCTGTTTTTT
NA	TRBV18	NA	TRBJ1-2	CASSPDRFYGYTF	TGTGCCAGCTCACCTGACAGGTTCTATGGCTACACCTTC
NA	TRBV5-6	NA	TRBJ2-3	CASSSGAAGGADTQYF	TGTGCCAGCAGCTCCGGCGCGGCAGGAGGGGCAGATACGCAGTATTTT
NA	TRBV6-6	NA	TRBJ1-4	CASSYIGALDEKLFF	TGTGCCAGCAGTTACATCGGGGCGTTAGATGAAAAACTGTTTTTT
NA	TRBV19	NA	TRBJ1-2	CASSIKGGVRSNYGYTF	TGTGCCAGTAGTATTAAGGGCGGAGTCAGATCTAACTATGGCTACACCTTC
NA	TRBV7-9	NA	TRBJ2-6	CASTRGTIGANVLTF	TGTGCCAGCACCAGAGGGACAATTGGGGCCAACGTCCTGACTTTC
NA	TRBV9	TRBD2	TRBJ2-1	CASSVAAGVVREQFF	TGTGCCAGCAGCGTAGCCGCGGGAGTGGTTCGGGAGCAGTTCTTC
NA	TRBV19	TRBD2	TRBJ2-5	CASSTRLAGDGGETQYF	TGTGCCAGTAGTACACGACTAGCGGGAGACGGTGGAGAGACCCAGTACTTC
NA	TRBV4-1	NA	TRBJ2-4	CASSSGPIQYF	TGCGCCAGCAGCTCGGGACCCATTCAGTACTTC
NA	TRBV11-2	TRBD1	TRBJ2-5	CASSPTGGETQYF	TGTGCCAGCAGCCCTACAGGGGGCGAGACCCAGTACTTC
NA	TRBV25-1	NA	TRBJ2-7	CASSVSSYEQYF	TGTGCCAGCAGTGTAAGCTCCTACGAGCAGTACTTC
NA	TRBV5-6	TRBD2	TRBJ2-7	CASRRRSGLYEQYF	TGTGCCAGCCGTAGACGTAGCGGGCTCTACGAGCAGTACTTC
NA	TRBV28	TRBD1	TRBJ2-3	CASGPGGSDTDTQYF	TGTGCCAGCGGACCAGGGGGCTCCGACACAGATACGCAGTATTTT
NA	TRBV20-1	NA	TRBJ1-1	CRGAGATEAFF	TGCAGGGGGGCGGGGGCCACTGAAGCTTTCTTT
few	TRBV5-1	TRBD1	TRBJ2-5	CASRGADELSGGQYF	TGCGCCAGCAGGGGGGCAGACGAACTTTCAGGGGGCCAGTACTTC
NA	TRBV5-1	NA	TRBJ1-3	CASSLVPVAGNTIYF	TGCGCCAGCAGCTTGGTTCCGGTAGCTGGAAACACCATATATTTT
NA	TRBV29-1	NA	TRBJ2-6	CSVDGSGANVLTF	TGCAGCGTTGACGGCTCTGGGGCCAACGTCCTGACTTTC
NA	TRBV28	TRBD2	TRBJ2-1	CASSQGLAVYNEQFF	TGTGCCAGCAGTCAGGGACTAGCGGTCTACAATGAGCAGTTCTTC
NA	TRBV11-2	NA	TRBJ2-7	CASSKDTYEQYF	TGTGCCAGCTCGAAGGACACCTACGAGCAGTACTTC
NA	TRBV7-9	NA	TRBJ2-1	CASVGGFSYNEQFF	TGTGCCAGCGTTGGGGGGTTTTCATACAATGAGCAGTTCTTC
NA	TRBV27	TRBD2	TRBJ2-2	CASSPGTSAGELFF	TGTGCCAGCAGCCCCGGGACTAGCGCCGGGGAGCTGTTTTTT
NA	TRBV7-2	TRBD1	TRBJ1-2	CASSGGTGRSYGYTF	TGTGCCAGCAGCGGCGGGACAGGGAGGTCCTATGGCTACACCTTC
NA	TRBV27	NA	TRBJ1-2	CASSLGLGDFRGYTF	TGTGCCAGCAGTTTAGGGTTGGGGGATTTTAGGGGCTACACCTTC